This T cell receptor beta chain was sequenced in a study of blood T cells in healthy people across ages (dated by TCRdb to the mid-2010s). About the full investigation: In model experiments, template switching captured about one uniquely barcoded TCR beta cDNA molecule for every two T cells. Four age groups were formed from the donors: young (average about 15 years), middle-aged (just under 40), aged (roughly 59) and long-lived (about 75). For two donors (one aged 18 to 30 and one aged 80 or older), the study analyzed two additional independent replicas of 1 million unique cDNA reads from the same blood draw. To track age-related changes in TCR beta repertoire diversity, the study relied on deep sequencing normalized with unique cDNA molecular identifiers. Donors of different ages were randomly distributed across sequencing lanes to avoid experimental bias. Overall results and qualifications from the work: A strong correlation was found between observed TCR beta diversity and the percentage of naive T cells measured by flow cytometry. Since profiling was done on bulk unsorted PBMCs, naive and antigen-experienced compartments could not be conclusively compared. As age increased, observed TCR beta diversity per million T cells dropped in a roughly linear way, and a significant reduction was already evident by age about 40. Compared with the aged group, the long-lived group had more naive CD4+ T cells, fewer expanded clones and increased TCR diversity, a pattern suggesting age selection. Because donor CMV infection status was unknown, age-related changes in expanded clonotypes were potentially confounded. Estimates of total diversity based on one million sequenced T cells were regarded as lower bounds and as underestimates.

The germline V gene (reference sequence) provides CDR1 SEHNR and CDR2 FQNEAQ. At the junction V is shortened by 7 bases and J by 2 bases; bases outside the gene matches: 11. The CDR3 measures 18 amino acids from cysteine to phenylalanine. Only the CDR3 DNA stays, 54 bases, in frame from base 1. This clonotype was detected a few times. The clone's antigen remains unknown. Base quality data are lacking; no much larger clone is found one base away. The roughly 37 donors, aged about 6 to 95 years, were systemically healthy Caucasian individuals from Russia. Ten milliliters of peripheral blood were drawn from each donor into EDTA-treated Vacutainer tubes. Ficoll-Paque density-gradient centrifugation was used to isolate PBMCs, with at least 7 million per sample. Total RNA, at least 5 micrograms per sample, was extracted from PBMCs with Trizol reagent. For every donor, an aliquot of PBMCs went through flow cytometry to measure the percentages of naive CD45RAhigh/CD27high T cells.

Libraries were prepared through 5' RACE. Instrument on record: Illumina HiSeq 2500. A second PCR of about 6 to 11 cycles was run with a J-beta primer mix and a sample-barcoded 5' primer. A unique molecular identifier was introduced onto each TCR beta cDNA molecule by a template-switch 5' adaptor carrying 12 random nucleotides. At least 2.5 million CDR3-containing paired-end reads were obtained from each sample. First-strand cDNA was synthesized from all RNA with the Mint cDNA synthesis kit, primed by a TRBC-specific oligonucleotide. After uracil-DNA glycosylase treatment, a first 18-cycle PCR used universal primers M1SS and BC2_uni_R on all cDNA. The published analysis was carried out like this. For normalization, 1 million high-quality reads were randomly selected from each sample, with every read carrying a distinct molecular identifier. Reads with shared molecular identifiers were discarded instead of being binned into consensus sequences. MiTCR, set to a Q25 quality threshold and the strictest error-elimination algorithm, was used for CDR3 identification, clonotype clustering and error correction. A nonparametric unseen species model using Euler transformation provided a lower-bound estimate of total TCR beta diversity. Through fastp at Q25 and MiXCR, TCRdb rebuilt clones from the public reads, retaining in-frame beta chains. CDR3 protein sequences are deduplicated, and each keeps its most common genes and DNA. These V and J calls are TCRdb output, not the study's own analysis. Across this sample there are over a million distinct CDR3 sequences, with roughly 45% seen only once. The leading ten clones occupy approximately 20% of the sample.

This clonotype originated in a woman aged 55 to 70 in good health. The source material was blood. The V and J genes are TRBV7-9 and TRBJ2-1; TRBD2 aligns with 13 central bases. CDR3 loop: CASTTGGLAGITYNEQFF. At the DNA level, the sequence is TGTGCCAGCACCACTGGGGGACTAGCGGGAATTACCTACAATGAGCAGTTCTTC.